This paragraph reports one T cell receptor beta chain. What it recognizes is unknown. The data stem from a study of Tregs in tolerant kidney transplant recipients. Points from the study as a whole: The small number of patients limits these findings pending further validation. Activated donor B cell expansion appeared to reveal the most relevant donor-specific TCRbeta repertoire. Tolerant patients' donor-specific Tregs expanded beyond overall Tregs, suggesting antigen-driven growth.

Related graft donors supplied nonmyeloablative bone marrow transplants, and mixed chimerism was transient. Unstimulated Tregs (CD4+CD25+CD127-) and CD4+CD25- non-Tregs were sorted from PBMCs. V was trimmed by 0 bases and J by 8 bases, leaving 20 bases between them. The CDR3 has 17 amino acids. CDR1 and CDR2 from the germline V gene are LNHNV and YYDKDF (reference sequence). Method: immunoSEQ multiplex PCR; TCRdb's copy keeps in-frame clones and lacks some. The sample carries approximately 20,000 clones, over 70% recorded once. The V and J genes are TRBV15 and TRBJ2-1; tentatively, D is TRBD1 (6 bases). The sequenced sample was CD8+ T cells from blood (PBMCs), obtained 6 months after the transplant. This sequence was found in a human patient who received a combined kidney and bone marrow transplant. The T cells may come from the graft donor. DNA for the CDR3: TGTGCCACCAGCAGAGATCCCCCCCGGGACACTTCGGATGAGCAGTTCTTC. This translates into CATSRDPPRDTSDEQFF.